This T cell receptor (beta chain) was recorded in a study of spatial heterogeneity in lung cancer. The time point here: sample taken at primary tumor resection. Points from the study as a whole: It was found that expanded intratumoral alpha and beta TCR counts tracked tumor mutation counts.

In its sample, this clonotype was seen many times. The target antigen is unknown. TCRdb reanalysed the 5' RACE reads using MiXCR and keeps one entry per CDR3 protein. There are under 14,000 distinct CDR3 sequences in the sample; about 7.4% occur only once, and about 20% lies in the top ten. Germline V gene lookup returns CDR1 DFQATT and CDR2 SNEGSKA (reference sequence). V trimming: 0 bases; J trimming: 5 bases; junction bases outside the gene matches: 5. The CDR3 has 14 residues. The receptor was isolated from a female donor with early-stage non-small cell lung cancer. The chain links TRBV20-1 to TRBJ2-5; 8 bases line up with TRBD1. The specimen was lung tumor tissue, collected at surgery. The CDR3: CSAREGRGHETQYF. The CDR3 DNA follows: TGCAGTGCTAGAGAAGGCAGGGGGCACGAGACCCAGTACTTC.